This T cell receptor beta chain was sequenced in a study of shared clonotypes between healthy human individuals. Study details: The study used three CD4 naive, three CD4 memory, two CD8 naive and one CD8 memory plate per donor.

CDR3 length: 16 amino acids. V was cut by 5 bases and J by 0 bases, with 14 bases left in between. The germline CDR1 and CDR2 sequences are SGHDT and YYEEEE. The assay was run at deep level. The authors' processing: ImmunoSEQ only sent back junction sequences with no quality scores, so filtering was done differently. Generated by immunoSEQ multiplex PCR, the TCRdb table keeps only in-frame clones and is missing some. The DNA was the basis for D and trimming; V, J and clone size are from that table. The table includes 2 million to 2.5 million clones, roughly 95% detected once. The specimen sequenced was naive CD4+ T cells sorted from blood. Subset here: CD45RA+ positively selected. The chain uses TRBV5-6 and TRBJ2-2; TRBD1 might be the D (6 bases). This TCR derives from a man aged 18 to 29 in good health. The CDR3 protein is CASSMRRTANTGELFF. CDR3 coding DNA: TGTGCCAGCAGTATGAGGAGGACAGCGAACACCGGGGAGCTGTTTTTT.